Presented here are 26 T cell receptor beta chains from one specimen sequenced in a study of technical replicates of blood from several donors. Clones were sequenced by immunoSEQ multiplex PCR, and TCRdb holds only the in-frame ones, with some missing. The sample carries some 78,000 clones, around 94% recorded once. Sequencing was done on a sample of T cells isolated from PBMCs. These receptors were collected from a human donor in good health.

A few counts support this clone. Within the sample, other DNA sequences also encode this same CDR3. The chain employs TRBV6-5 and TRBJ2-5, with unresolved D. This CDR3 has 11 residues. Trimming pared 5 bases from V and 5 bases from J, leaving 6 bases between. Germline CDR1 reads MNHEY; CDR2 reads SVGAGI. This CDR3 reads CASSLRETQYF. The CDR3 DNA reads as TGTGCCAGCAGTCTGAGGGAGACCCAGTACTTC.

The chain combines TRBV6-1 with TRBJ2-1, with 7 bases that match TRBD1. The V and J ends lost 3 bases and 1 base, in that order; junction bases with no gene match: 12. From germline, CDR1 is MNHNS and CDR2 SASEGT. The CDR3 loop spans 18 amino acids. CDR3 residues: CASSDPGQTVISYNEQFF. CDR3 bases: TGTGCCAGCAGTGACCCGGGACAGACTGTTATTTCCTACAATGAGCAGTTCTTC.

This chain links TRBV7-3 with TRBJ1-2; no reliable D call. The length of the CDR3 is 14 residues. V lost 3 bases, J lost 5 bases, and 13 bases lay in between. Germline V gene lookup returns CDR1 SGHTA and CDR2 FQGTGA. The CDR3 loop reads CASSFKAPGYGYTF. DNA for the CDR3: TGTGCCAGCAGCTTTAAGGCCCCGGGATATGGCTACACCTTC.

This chain links TRBV7-9 with TRBJ2-7; perhaps TRBD2 as D (7 bases). The CDR3 has 14 residues. V was trimmed by 1 base and J by 4 bases, leaving 11 bases between them. Germline loops: CDR1 SEHNR, CDR2 FQNEAQ (reference sequence). CDR3 DNA: TGTGCCAGCAGCTTAGGTGGGGGGGCGTACGAGCAGTACTTC. This sequence encodes CASSLGGGAYEQYF.

The chain combines TRBV12-2 with TRBJ2-3; the table names TRBD2, a call not compared with the DNA. TRBV12-2 is noted as a pseudogene. The length of the CDR3 is 17 residues. CDR3 coding DNA: TGTGCAAGTCGCTTAGCGCGGGGGGGGATCGGGACAGATACGCAGTATTTT. Translated: CASRLARGGIGTDTQYF.

The V and J genes are TRBV30 and TRBJ2-2; D gene unclear. Germline CDR1 is GTSNPN and CDR2 is SVGIG (reference sequence). The CDR3 covers 17 residues. Trimming removed 0 bases at V and 1 base at J, with 15 bases between. The CDR3 loop reads CAWSVLTRAGNTGELFF. The CDR3, as DNA: TGTGCCTGGAGTGTACTCACCAGAGCAGGGAACACCGGGGAGCTGTTTTTT.

This sequence joins TRBV4-2 and TRBJ1-5; TRBD1 aligns across 7 bases. Germline CDR1 LGHNA, CDR2 YNFKEQ. The CDR3 consists of 15 residues. Trimming cost V 2 bases and J 0 bases; bases outside gene matches: 1. The DNA of the CDR3 is TGTGCCAGCAGCCAACGGACAGGTAGCAATCAGCCCCAGCATTTT. This sequence encodes CASSQRTGSNQPQHF.

The chain employs TRBV7-3 and TRBJ2-7; 9 bases fit TRBD2. The CDR3 length is 16 residues. In germline, CDR1 is SGHTA, CDR2 FQGTGA. Trimming took 2 bases from V and 4 from J; bases not matched to a gene: 9. The CDR3 here is CASSLAGTSSEYEQYF. Written as DNA, the CDR3 is TGTGCCAGCAGCTTAGCGGGGACTAGCTCTGAATACGAGCAGTACTTC.

The V and J genes are TRBV9 and TRBJ1-1, with 8 bases aligning to TRBD1. CDR3 length: 17 amino acids. After removal of 1 base from V and 1 base from J, the junction contained 9 bases not matched to a gene. CDR1 and CDR2 from the germline V gene are SGDLS and YYNGEE. The CDR3 sequence: CASSVHRDRTPNTEAFF. DNA for the CDR3: TGTGCCAGCAGCGTACACCGGGACAGGACCCCGAACACTGAAGCTTTCTTT.

This clone came up a few times. The gene calls are TRBV30 and TRBJ1-1, with 7 bases matching TRBD1. The CDR3 consists of 13 residues. CDR1 GTSNPN and CDR2 SVGIG come from the germline V gene (reference sequence). Unmatched junction bases numbered 8, after V lost 6 bases and J lost 4 bases. CDR3 DNA: TGTGCCTGCAACACAGGGGACGTCACTGAAGCTTTCTTT. Protein sequence: CACNTGDVTEAFF.

The chain carries TRBV5-1 and TRBJ2-1, with 9 nucleotides matching TRBD2. CDR3 size: 15 residues. Trimming at V came to 0 bases and at J to 9 bases, leaving 7 bases not matched to a gene. The germline V gene encodes CDR1 SGHRS and CDR2 YFSETQ. This chain's CDR3 is CASSLDRAGGGEQFF. Here the CDR3 DNA reads TGCGCCAGCAGCTTGGATCGGGCGGGAGGGGGTGAGCAGTTCTTC.

This chain links TRBV11-3 with TRBJ2-7; the match to TRBD2 covers 7 bases. The CDR3 totals 17 residues. Trimming removed 1 base from V and 4 bases from J; junction bases left unmatched: 13. The germline gives CDR1 SGHNT, CDR2 YENEEA. Written as DNA, the CDR3 is TGTGCCAGCAGCTTAGGTATGGGAGCGGGACTTGGTTACGAGCAGTACTTC. Residues: CASSLGMGAGLGYEQYF.

The CDR3 DNA reads as TGTGCCAGCAGTTTCGGACTAGCGGGCCTCTCCTACAATGAGCAGTTCTTC. Translating it yields CASSFGLAGLSYNEQFF. The chain has TRBV27 and TRBJ2-1, with 11 bases lining up with TRBD2. Germline V gene data show CDR1 as MNHEY and CDR2 as SMNVEV (reference sequence). The CDR3 is 17 residues long. With 3 bases clipped from V and 0 bases from J, the junction kept 4 bases outside the gene matches.

The chain recombines TRBV4-2 with TRBJ2-5, with a weak D call TRBD1 (7 bases). V was cut by 4 bases and J by 6 bases, with 15 bases left in between. The CDR3 runs to 14 residues. CDR1 LGHNA and CDR2 YNFKEQ come from the germline V gene. This chain's CDR3 is CASSPSPGGQTQYF. The DNA of the CDR3 is TGTGCCAGCAGCCCATCACCAGGGGGGCAGACCCAGTACTTC.

This chain uses TRBV15 with TRBJ1-1; the match to TRBD1 covers 7 bases. The trim removed 6 bases at V and 5 bases at J, leaving 6 bases unmatched. The CDR3 contains 13 residues. From germline, CDR1 is LNHNV and CDR2 YYDKDF (reference sequence). The CDR3 spells CATRGQAKTEAFF. The CDR3 DNA is TGTGCCACCAGAGGACAGGCGAAAACTGAAGCTTTCTTT. Drawing the rest from reference TRBV15 and TRBJ1-1, the complete variable domain is DAMVIQNPRYQVTQFGKPVTLSCSQTLNHNVMYWYQQKSSQAPKLLFHYYDKDFNNEADTPDNFQSRRPNTSFCFLDIRSPGLGDTAMYLCATRGQAKTEAFFGQGTRLTVV.

V usage is TRBV25-1 and J usage is TRBJ1-1; maybe TRBD1 (5 bases). This CDR3 spans 13 amino acids. Germline V CDR1 and CDR2: MGHDK, SYGVNS. Trimming cost V 6 bases and J 5 bases, with 13 bases left between them. CDR3 residues: CASSWGVGTEAFF. In DNA, the CDR3 is TGTGCCAGCAGCTGGGGGGTAGGGACTGAAGCTTTCTTT. Combining the CDR3 with reference TRBV25-1 and TRBJ1-1 gives the whole variable domain EADIYQTPRYLVIGTGKKITLECSQTMGHDKMYWYQQDPGMELHLIHYSYGVNSTEKGDLSSESTVSRIRTEHFPLTLESARPSHTSQYLCASSWGVGTEAFFGQGTRLTVV.

This chain connects TRBV19 to TRBJ2-7, with 9 bases identical to TRBD2. The CDR3 loop spans 15 amino acids. V shed 3 bases and J 3 bases; nucleotides not matched to a gene: 6. Germline V CDR1 and CDR2: LNHDA, SQIVND (reference sequence). This CDR3 is CASSIQREVDYEQYF. The DNA of the CDR3 is TGTGCCAGTAGTATCCAGCGGGAGGTAGACTACGAGCAGTACTTC. Based on the CDR3 plus reference TRBV19 and TRBJ2-7, the full variable domain is DGGITQSPKYLFRKEGQNVTLSCEQNLNHDAMYWYRQDPGQGLRLIYYSQIVNDFQKGDIAEGYSVSREKKESFPLTVTSAQKNPTAFYLCASSIQREVDYEQYFGPGTRLTVT.

The chain has TRBV9 and TRBJ2-1, with 7 bases fitting TRBD2. This CDR3 spans 14 amino acids. From germline, CDR1 is SGDLS and CDR2 YYNGEE. The junction had 5 bases not matched to a gene; V was cut back by 4 bases and J by 4 bases. CDR3 DNA sequence: TGTGCCAGCAGCAGCGGGACTAAGTACAATGAGCAGTTCTTC. Protein sequence: CASSSGTKYNEQFF.

The chain employs TRBV19 and TRBJ2-3; tentatively, D is TRBD1 (6 bases). CDR3 length equals 15 residues. V gave up 8 bases and J gave up 2 bases, with 17 bases separating them. Germline loops: CDR1 LNHDA, CDR2 SQIVND (reference sequence). The CDR3 loop is CASEMTGAPTDTQYF. The DNA for the CDR3 is TGTGCCAGTGAAATGACAGGAGCCCCCACAGATACGCAGTATTTT.

As to this clone: Germline and junction disagree at one end, which may indicate a read error. The chain is built from TRBV14 and TRBJ2-3; D perhaps matches TRBD2 (6 bases). Germline values: CDR1 SGHDN, CDR2 FVKESK. This CDR3 has 13 amino acids. This chain's CDR3 is CASSQDGGATRNF. The CDR3 DNA is TGTGCCAGCAGCCAAGATGGCGGGGCTACTCGGAATTTT.

The V gene is TRBV29-1, the J gene TRBJ2-2; 7 bases are shared with TRBD1. V was clipped by 5 bases and J by 1 base; unmatched bases: 7. From germline, CDR1 is SQVTM and CDR2 ANQGSEA. The length of the CDR3 is 15 residues. CDR3 nucleotide sequence: TGCAGCGTTTTCTCCAGGACAGGGAACACCGGGGAGCTGTTTTTT. It encodes CSVFSRTGNTGELFF.

The rearrangement links TRBV6-6 to TRBJ1-5; possibly TRBD1 for D (5 bases). Germline V gives CDR1 MNHNY, CDR2 SVGAGI (reference sequence). V lost 2 bases and J 7 bases, leaving 15 bases between the germline ends. The CDR3 loop spans 15 amino acids. CDR3 in DNA: TGTGCCAGCAGTTACCATGCGGGGGAAGGACAGCCCCAGCATTTT. This encodes CASSYHAGEGQPQHF.

This clone was detected only once. J is TRBJ2-3 and V is TRBV11-2, with 10 positions matching TRBD2. The CDR3 has 14 amino acids. The V and J ends lost 4 bases and 5 bases, in that order; junction bases with no gene match: 3. Germline V gives CDR1 SGHAT, CDR2 FQNNGV. CDR3 in amino acids: CASSYGLAVDTQYF. Written as DNA, the CDR3 is TGTGCCAGCAGCTACGGACTAGCGGTAGATACGCAGTATTTT.

V usage is TRBV6-4 and J usage is TRBJ2-1, with D unresolved. CDR1 is MRHNA, CDR2 SNTAGT, per germline. V was shortened by 3 bases and J by 4 bases, with 10 bases between the two germline ends. The CDR3 contains 14 residues. The CDR3 nucleotides read TGTGCCAGCAGTGAGACTGCTCAATACAATGAGCAGTTCTTC. Protein: CASSETAQYNEQFF.

A single count supports this clone. The chain has TRBV20-1 and TRBJ2-7; TRBD1 might be the D (6 bases). This CDR3 region has 11 residues. V gave up 7 bases and J gave up 4 bases, with 11 bases separating them. CDR1 and CDR2 (germline): DFQATT, SNEGSKA (reference sequence). The CDR3 coding sequence is TGCAGTGGGACAGAGGTGTACGAGCAGTACTTC. It is translated as CSGTEVYEQYF.

This chain joins TRBV6-1 and TRBJ1-1, with no clear D. This CDR3 has 14 residues. The V and J ends lost 0 bases and 4 bases respectively, with 9 bases between them. From germline, CDR1 is MNHNS and CDR2 SASEGT. The CDR3 coding sequence is TGTGCCAGCAGTGAAGCTAGGGAGGGCACTGAAGCTTTCTTT. As protein: CASSEAREGTEAFF.